Shown below are 7 T cell receptor beta chains from a single sample sequenced in a study of PD-L1 blockade in urothelial cancer (dated by TCRdb to 2016 to 2017). Preparation of the library involved the immunoSEQ multiplex PCR assay. The source is immuneACCESS, and TCRdb retained only in-frame sequences with V and J called. Part of the clones is not carried over; for the studies checked, unresolved V genes explain less than half of this, and the remainder is unexplained. The sample table lists about 72,000 clones, approximately 84% of them with a count of one. The ten most abundant clones make up under 15% of the sample. The time point label for this specimen denotes: pretreatment peripheral blood. The input for sequencing was PBMCs, taken around atezolizumab (anti-PD-L1) treatment. The receptors originated from a man aged 55 to 70 with urothelial cancer.

This chain joins TRBV5-1 and TRBJ1-2; 7 bases are shared with TRBD1. The CDR3 is 12 amino acids. V lost 8 bases and J lost 2; bases outside the gene matches: 3. Germline V lookup: CDR1 SGHRS, CDR2 YFSETQ. The DNA for the CDR3 is TGCGCCAGTACACAGGGGAACTATGGCTACACCTTC. It encodes CASTQGNYGYTF.

V usage is TRBV10-3 and J usage is TRBJ2-3, with D possibly TRBD1 on 6 matching bases. CDR1 is ENHRY and CDR2 is SYGVKD in the germline V gene. The CDR3 is 15 residues long. Deletions cut 3 bases from V and 2 bases from J, with 12 bases between. The CDR3 protein is CAISEVDSHTDTQYF. The DNA for the CDR3 is TGTGCCATCAGTGAAGTGGACAGCCACACAGATACGCAGTATTTT.

The sample holds one count of this clone. This sequence joins TRBV4-3 and TRBJ2-3, with D maybe TRBD2 (7 bases). The germline CDR1 and CDR2 sequences are LGHNA and YSLEER. V gave up 0 bases and J gave up 4 bases, with 11 bases separating them. The CDR3 is 15 amino acids. CDR3: CASSQEWGGADTQYF. The CDR3 bases are TGCGCCAGCAGCCAAGAGTGGGGGGGCGCAGATACGCAGTATTTT.

This chain links TRBV7-2 with TRBJ1-5; 9 positions match TRBD1. CDR3 length: 17 amino acids. Germline V lookup: CDR1 SGHTA, CDR2 FQGNSA. Losses at the gene ends were 4 bases for V and 0 bases for J; bases not matched to a gene: 7. In DNA, the CDR3 is TGTGCCAGCAGCTATGACAGGGGGGGGGATAGCAATCAGCCCCAGCATTTT. Its translation: CASSYDRGGDSNQPQHF.

This chain links TRBV7-9 with TRBJ1-2, with TRBD1 matching over 8 bases. The V gene's germline CDR1 is SEHNR and CDR2 FQNEAQ (reference sequence). Losses at the gene ends were 5 bases for V and 4 bases for J; bases not matched to a gene: 3. This CDR3 is built from 13 residues. CDR3 residues: CASSPDRGYGYTF. As DNA, the CDR3 is TGTGCCAGCAGCCCCGACAGGGGCTATGGCTACACCTTC. The variable domain in full, completed from reference TRBV7-9 and TRBJ1-2, reads DTGVSQNPRHKITKRGQNVTFRCDPISEHNRLYWYRQTLGQGPEFLTYFQNEAQLEKSRLLSDRFSAERPKGSFSTLEIQRTEQGDSAMYLCASSPDRGYGYTFGSGTRLTVV.

This rearrangement joins TRBV19 to TRBJ1-1; a possible D gene is TRBD1 (5 bases). The V gene's germline CDR1 is LNHDA and CDR2 SQIVND (reference sequence). The CDR3 runs 17 residues. Trimming removed 2 bases from V and 0 bases from J, with 16 bases in between. CDR3 DNA: TGTGCCAGTAGTATAAGGGGTACAACGTATATGAACACTGAAGCTTTCTTT. Its translation: CASSIRGTTYMNTEAFF.

The chain is built from TRBV7-2 and TRBJ1-2; D call uncertain. Between the trimmed V and J ends, which lost 5 bases and 8 bases, there was a span of 9 bases. This CDR3 contains 11 residues. Per germline, CDR1 SGHTA and CDR2 FQGNSA. In DNA, the CDR3 is TGTGCCAGCAGCCTCAGGCGAGGCTACACCTTC. This codes for CASSLRRGYTF.